This T cell receptor beta chain was sequenced during a study of CD8+ T cells in alopecia areata. As for the study in general: Twice daily, treated patients received 5 to 10 mg of oral tofacitinib. Study conclusions and caveats: Sequencing of scalp samples also includes resident alphabeta T cells from normal skin. The study found higher clonality in lesional than normal scalp, especially in alopecia totalis/universalis.

As regards this clone: Its specificity is not known.

After removal of 3 bases from V and 6 bases from J, the junction contained 3 bases not matched to a gene. This CDR3 is built from 15 residues. Germline assignment: CDR1 SGHRS and CDR2 YFSETQ. Sampling of alopecia areata patients yielded lesional scalp punch biopsies as well as peripheral blood. cDNA reverse transcribed from extracted RNA served as the sequencing template. Data came from immunoSEQ multiplex PCR; TCRdb stores just in-frame clones and leaves some out. The top ten hold roughly 14% of the sample, which has fewer than 200,000 clones, 59% seen once. The sample here was CD4+ T cells sorted from blood, taken at week 0. The sequence was collected from a human donor with alopecia areata. This chain uses TRBV5-1 with TRBJ2-1; 13 positions match TRBD2. The CDR3 region has the DNA TGCGCCAGCAGCTACACTAGCGGGGGGGCCAATGAGCAGTTCTTC. Its translation: CASSYTSGGANEQFF.